This note documents a single TCR beta chain sequence. Antigen unknown. Germline and junction disagree at one end, which may indicate a read error. The data derive from a study of tumor and adjacent non-tumor tissue in lung cancer. Study-level findings and limits: Significantly higher TCR diversity was found in tumor than normal lung.

Germline-derived CDR1 and CDR2 are SGHAT and FQNNGV. The CDR3 length is 15 residues. A modified ARM-PCR protocol with three rounds of nested PCR amplified TCRbeta. TCRdb re-derived calls from the multiplex PCR reads in MiXCR, one entry per CDR3 protein. The repertoire holds about 78,000 distinct CDR3 sequences, over 75% seen once, with 13% in the top ten. No cell sorting was done before RNA was extracted from the tissue. The sample consisted of lung tumor tissue. This rearrangement joins TRBV11-2 to TRBJ2-1; D might be TRBD2 (5 bases). The clonotype was recovered from a woman between 45 and 60 years old with non-small cell lung cancer. CDR3 amino acids: CGSSLEPSSYNEQFF. CDR3 coding DNA: TGTGGCAGCAGCCTAGAACCTAGCTCCTACAATGAACAGTTCTTC. Together with reference TRBV11-2 and TRBJ2-1, the CDR3 gives the full variable domain: EAGVAQSPRYKIIEKRQSVAFWCNPISGHATLYWYQQILGQGPKLLIQFQNNGVVDDSQLPKDRFSAERLKGVDSTLKIQPAKLEDSAVYLCGSSLEPSSYNEQFFGPGTRLTVL.